This entry lists 15 T cell receptor beta chains sequenced from one sample in a study of blood T cell repertoires in COVID-19. Here immunoSEQ multiplex PCR was the method, and the copy in TCRdb shows in-frame clones only, minus some. The sample includes about 44,000 clones, about 86% seen only once; the top ten take around two fifths. Sequencing used peripheral blood. These receptors were taken from a human donor in a cohort sampled during active COVID-19.

This chain joins TRBV2 and TRBJ2-1; 11 nucleotides align to TRBD2. The CDR3 contains 14 residues. Germline CDR1 reads SNHLY; CDR2 reads FYNNEI. With 8 bases clipped from V and 9 bases from J, the junction kept 9 bases outside the gene matches. As DNA, the CDR3 is TGTGCCAGCGGGGCTAGCGGGGGGTCGGGTGAGCAGTTCTTC. Translating it yields CASGASGGSGEQFF. Full variable domain (outside the CDR3, taken from reference TRBV2 and TRBJ2-1): EPEVTQTPSHQVTQMGQEVILRCVPISNHLYFYWYRQILGQKVEFLVSFYNNEISEKSEIFDDQFSVERPDGSNFTLKIRSTKLEDSAMYFCASGASGGSGEQFFGPGTRLTVL.

J is TRBJ1-6 and V is TRBV9; D remains ambiguous. The CDR3 length is 15 residues. Germline assignment: CDR1 SGDLS and CDR2 YYNGEE. V shed 3 bases and J shed 0 bases, with 7 bases lying between them. DNA for the CDR3: TGTGCCAGCAGCGCCCGGGACTCCTATAATTCACCCCTCCACTTT. Protein sequence: CASSARDSYNSPLHF. Full variable domain (missing parts from reference TRBV9 and TRBJ1-6): DSGVTQTPKHLITATGQRVTLRCSPRSGDLSVYWYQQSLDQGLQFLIQYYNGEERAKGNILERFSAQQFPDLHSELNLSSLELGDSALYFCASSARDSYNSPLHFGNGTRLTVT.

The CDR3 loop reads CAGSGGPTDTQYF. The CDR3 DNA is TGTGCAGGTAGCGGGGGTCCTACAGATACGCAGTATTTT. The genes are TRBV10-3 and TRBJ2-3; 9 bases line up with TRBD2. The CDR3 has 13 residues. CDR1 is ENHRY and CDR2 is SYGVKD in the germline V gene.

CDR3 coding DNA: TGTGCCAGCACCCAAGAGAAAAGCCCCGAGCAGTACGTC. Its protein product is CASTQEKSPEQYV. The rearrangement uses TRBV6-6 and TRBJ2-7, with D hard to call. The CDR3 is 13 residues long. Trimming took 7 bases from V and 6 from J, leaving 16 bases between them. Per germline, CDR1 MNHNY and CDR2 SVGAGI (reference sequence).

This clone was seen only once. The chain combines TRBV2 with TRBJ2-7, with 7 bases lining up with TRBD2. Germline values: CDR1 SNHLY, CDR2 FYNNEI. The CDR3 loop spans 15 amino acids. The junction had 9 bases not matched to a gene; V was cut back by 7 bases and J by 0 bases. CDR3 region: CASTVSGASSYEQYV. The CDR3 DNA reads as TGTGCCAGCACGGTCAGCGGGGCGAGCTCCTACGAGCAGTACGTC.

V gene TRBV6-5 combines with J gene TRBJ1-4, with TRBD1 as a possible D gene (5 bases). Germline CDR1 reads MNHEY; CDR2 reads SVGAGI. The CDR3 contains 13 residues. V lost 2 bases to trimming and J lost 8 bases, with 9 bases between them. As DNA, the CDR3 is TGTGCCAGCAGTTACAGGGGTTACGAAAAACTGTTTTTT. It yields the protein CASSYRGYEKLFF.

This chain joins TRBV10-3 and TRBJ2-3, with D unclear. Trimming removed 4 bases at V and 3 bases at J, with 14 bases between. The CDR3 sequence is 15 residues long. The V gene's germline CDR1 is ENHRY and CDR2 SYGVKD. Here the CDR3 DNA reads TGTGCCATCAGTGGCAGAGGATCTGGAACAGATACGCAGTATTTT. Encoded protein: CAISGRGSGTDTQYF.

J is TRBJ2-4 and V is TRBV29-1, with 15 bases identical to TRBD2. V lost 4 bases, J lost 7 bases, and 5 bases stayed unmatched. The germline gives CDR1 SQVTM, CDR2 ANQGSEA. The CDR3 contains 15 residues. This chain's CDR3 is CSVGGTSGGLNIQYF. Here the CDR3 DNA reads TGCAGCGTTGGTGGGACTAGCGGGGGGTTGAACATTCAGTACTTC. The complete variable domain, with remaining parts taken from reference TRBV29-1 and TRBJ2-4, reads SAVISQKPSRDICQRGTSLTIQCQVDSQVTMMFWYRQQPGQSLTLIATANQGSEATYESGFVIDKFPISRPNLTFSTLTVSNMSPEDSSIYLCSVGGTSGGLNIQYFGAGTRLSVL.

The V call is TRBV18, the J call TRBJ1-4; D is perhaps TRBD1 (5 bases). CDR1 and CDR2 from the germline V gene are KGHSH and LQKENI. Between the trimmed V and J ends, which lost 1 base and 2 bases, there was a span of 11 bases. The CDR3 has 16 residues. This CDR3 reads CASSPRQGSTNEKLFF. The CDR3 DNA sequence: TGTGCCAGCTCACCACGGCAGGGATCGACTAATGAAAAACTGTTTTTT.

This chain connects TRBV7-9 to TRBJ2-7, with a weak D call TRBD1 (6 bases). Germline CDR1 is SEHNR and CDR2 is FQNEAQ (reference sequence). V was clipped by 3 bases and J by 3 bases, with 15 bases between them. This CDR3 spans 15 amino acids. The CDR3 here is CASSFTGKDSYEQYV. The CDR3 DNA is TGTGCCAGCAGCTTTACTGGGAAGGACAGCTACGAGCAGTACGTC.

V gene TRBV11-2 combines with J gene TRBJ2-5, with D perhaps TRBD1 (5 bases). This CDR3 has 14 residues. Trimming pared 2 bases from V and 1 base from J, leaving 8 bases between. Germline values: CDR1 SGHAT, CDR2 FQNNGV. In DNA form, the CDR3 reads TGTGCCAGCAGCTTACGACAGAGCCAAGAGACCCAGTACTTC. Protein product: CASSLRQSQETQYF. The variable domain in full, with the rest retrieved from reference TRBV11-2 and TRBJ2-5, is EAGVAQSPRYKIIEKRQSVAFWCNPISGHATLYWYQQILGQGPKLLIQFQNNGVVDDSQLPKDRFSAERLKGVDSTLKIQPAKLEDSAVYLCASSLRQSQETQYFGPGTRLLVL.

This clone was detected once. The chain joins TRBV7-9 to TRBJ1-2; 7 nucleotides agree with TRBD1. Germline loops: CDR1 SEHNR, CDR2 FQNEAQ (reference sequence). This CDR3 comprises 12 residues. The ends lost 4 bases at V and 6 bases at J; junction bases unmatched: 2. The CDR3 DNA follows: TGTGCCAGCAGCTATACAGGGGATGGCTACACCTTC. Translating it yields CASSYTGDGYTF.

Only a few counts were recorded for this clone. This chain links TRBV6-5 with TRBJ1-3; D is perhaps TRBD1 (5 bases). Trimming removed 5 bases from V and 0 bases from J, with 11 bases in between. Germline V gives CDR1 MNHEY, CDR2 SVGAGI. CDR3 length equals 15 residues. CDR3 residues: CASSKQESSGNTIYF. CDR3 sequence (DNA): TGTGCCAGCAGTAAACAGGAGAGCTCTGGAAACACCATATATTTT.

This clone was observed a single time. The chain employs TRBV2 and TRBJ2-7; TRBD1 agrees at 12 bases. Germline lookup yields CDR1 SNHLY and CDR2 FYNNEI. This CDR3 comprises 13 residues. V lost 8 bases to trimming and J lost 7 bases; unmatched junction nucleotides: 6. The CDR3 spells CASCRDRGQEQYV. CDR3 nucleotides: TGTGCCAGCTGCCGGGACAGGGGGCAAGAGCAGTACGTC.

This chain links TRBV5-5 with TRBJ2-7; no reliable D call. Trimming took 1 base from V and 0 from J, leaving 8 bases between them. CDR1 SGHKS and CDR2 YYEKEE come from the germline V gene (reference sequence). CDR3 size: 14 residues. DNA for the CDR3: TGTGCCAGCAGCTTGACTTCTAGCTCCTACGAGCAGTACTTC. Protein product: CASSLTSSSYEQYF.